This TCR beta chain was sequenced during a study of long-term antiretroviral therapy in people with HIV. Background on the study: In the earliest collections, sampling predates the 2015 immediate-ART recommendation by about a decade.

Survey-level resolution applied to immunoSEQ assay v3.0. The repertoire was sequenced with immunoSEQ multiplex PCR; TCRdb's copy has only in-frame clones and lacks some. The sample lists more than 20,000 clones; around four fifths were seen once. The CDR3 has 17 amino acids. Each specimen consisted of 1-10 million cryopreserved PBMC prior to extraction of DNA. This TCR came from a woman aged 50 to 65 with HIV. The sequenced sample was unsorted PBMCs, obtained 1.9 years after starting antiretroviral therapy. The V call is TRBV21-1, the J call TRBJ2-5; the D call TRBD2 from the table was never checked on the DNA. TRBV21-1 is annotated as a pseudogene. CDR3: CASSWTSGGADQETQYF. The CDR3 DNA sequence: TGTGCCAGCAGCTGGACTAGCGGGGGGGCCGACCAAGAGACCCAGTACTTC.